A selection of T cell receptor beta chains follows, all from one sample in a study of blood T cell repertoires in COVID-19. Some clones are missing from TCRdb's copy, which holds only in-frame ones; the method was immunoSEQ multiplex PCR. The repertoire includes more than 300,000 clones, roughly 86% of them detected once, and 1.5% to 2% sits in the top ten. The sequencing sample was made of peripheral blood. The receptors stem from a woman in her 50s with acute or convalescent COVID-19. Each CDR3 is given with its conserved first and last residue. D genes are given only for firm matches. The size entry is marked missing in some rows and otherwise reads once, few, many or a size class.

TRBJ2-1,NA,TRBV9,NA,TGTGCCAGCAGCGCCCGGTTGAGCAATGAGCAGTTCTTC,CASSARLSNEQFF
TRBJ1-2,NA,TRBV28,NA,TGTGCCAGCAGACTTCCCGGGGGACGACGCTATGGCTACACCTTC,CASRLPGGRRYGYTF
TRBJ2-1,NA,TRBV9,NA,TGTGCCAGCAGCCCTAGCAGGAGGGCCTTAGATGAGCAGTTCTTC,CASSPSRRALDEQFF
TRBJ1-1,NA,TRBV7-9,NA,TGTGCCAGCACCCGACAGGTGAACACTGAAGCTTTCTTT,CASTRQVNTEAFF
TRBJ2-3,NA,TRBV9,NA,TGTGCCAGCAGCGTAGGACTTGGCACAGATACGCAGTATTTT,CASSVGLGTDTQYF
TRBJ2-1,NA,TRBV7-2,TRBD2,TGTGCCAGCAGCTTTGGTAGCGGGAGACCGCACAATGAGCAGTTCTTC,CASSFGSGRPHNEQFF
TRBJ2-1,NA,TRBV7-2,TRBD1,TGTGCCAGCAGCTTTTGGGACAGGGAACTACATGAGCAGTTCTTC,CASSFWDRELHEQFF
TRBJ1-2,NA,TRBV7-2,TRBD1,TGTGCCAGCAGCGAGGGACAGGGGGATGGCTACACCTTC,CASSEGQGDGYTF
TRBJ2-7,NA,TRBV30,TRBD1,TGTGCCTGGAGCAGAAGGAGGACAGGGTTCGACGAGCAGTACTTC,CAWSRRRTGFDEQYF
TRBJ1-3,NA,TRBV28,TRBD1,TGTGCCAGCAGAGGACAGGGACTCTATGGAAACACCATATATTTT,CASRGQGLYGNTIYF
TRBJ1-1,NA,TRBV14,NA,TGTGCCAGCAGCCAGCTGACAGACAATGAAGCTTTCTTT,CASSQLTDNEAFF
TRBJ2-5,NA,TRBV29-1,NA,TGCAGCGTAGGGGGACCTAGCCAAGAGACCCAGTACTTC,CSVGGPSQETQYF
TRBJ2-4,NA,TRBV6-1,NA,TGTGCCAGCAGTGACAGGGTGGGCATTCAGTACTTC,CASSDRVGIQYF
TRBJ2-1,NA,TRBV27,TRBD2,TGTGCCAGCAGTCCGAGGACTAGCGGGTTGTCAAATGAGCAGTTCTTC,CASSPRTSGLSNEQFF
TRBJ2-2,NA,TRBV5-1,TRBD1,TGCGCCAGCAGCTTGGGACAGGGGGCGCGGACCGGGGAGCTGTTTTTT,CASSLGQGARTGELFF
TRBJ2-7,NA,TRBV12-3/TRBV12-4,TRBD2,TGTGCCAGCCAAACTAGCGGGAGTTATTTACAGTACTTC,CASQTSGSYLQYF
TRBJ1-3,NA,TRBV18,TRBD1,TGTGCCAGCACGCCCATACAGGGGGCAACTGGAAACACCATATATTTT,CASTPIQGATGNTIYF
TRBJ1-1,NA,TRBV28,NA,TGTGCCAGCAGTTCCAGGAATATGAACACTGAAGCTTTCTTT,CASSSRNMNTEAFF
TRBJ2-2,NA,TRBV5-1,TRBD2,TGCGCCAGCAGCTTGACTAGCGGGAACACCGGGGAGCTGTTTTTT,CASSLTSGNTGELFF
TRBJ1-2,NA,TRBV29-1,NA,TGCAGCGTTCTCGAGGGAACTGGCTACACCTTC,CSVLEGTGYTF
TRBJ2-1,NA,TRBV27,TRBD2,TGTGCCAGCAGACGTTCGGCTAGCGGGTACAATGAGCAGTTCTTC,CASRRSASGYNEQFF
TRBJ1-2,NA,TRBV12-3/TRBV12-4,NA,TGTGCCAGCAGGAACCCGACAGGCTATGGCTACACCTTC,CASRNPTGYGYTF
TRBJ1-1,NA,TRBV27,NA,TGTGCCAGCAGTTTAGGCTCGTACACTGAAGCTTTCTTT,CASSLGSYTEAFF
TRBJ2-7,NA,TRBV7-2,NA,TGTGCCAGCAGCAGGGACTTAGCCTACGAGCAGTACTTC,CASSRDLAYEQYF
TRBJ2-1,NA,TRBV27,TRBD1,TGTGCCAGCAGTACCAGGACAGGGAACCCCTACAATGAGCAGTTCTTC,CASSTRTGNPYNEQFF
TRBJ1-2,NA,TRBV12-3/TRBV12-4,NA,TGTGCCAGCAGTTTGTCCTCTAACTATGGCTACACCTTC,CASSLSSNYGYTF
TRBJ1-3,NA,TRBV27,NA,TGTGCCAGCACGACCTGGCCACCGGGTGGAAACACCATATATTTT,CASTTWPPGGNTIYF
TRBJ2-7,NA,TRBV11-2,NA,TGTGCCAGCAGCTTAGTACGGGGACAAGCGTACGAGCAGTACTTC,CASSLVRGQAYEQYF
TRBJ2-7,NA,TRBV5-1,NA,TGCGCCAGCAGCTCTACAGGGTTAGTTACCTACGAGCAGTACTTC,CASSSTGLVTYEQYF
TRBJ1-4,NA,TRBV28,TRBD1,TGTGCCAGCACCGGTGGGACAGGGACTAATGAAAAACTGTTTTTT,CASTGGTGTNEKLFF
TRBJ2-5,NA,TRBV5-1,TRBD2,TGCGCCAGCAGCACCCGACTAGCGGGGGCCCCAGAGACCCAGTACTTC,CASSTRLAGAPETQYF
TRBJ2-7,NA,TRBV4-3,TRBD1,TGCGCCAGCAGCCAGGTGACAGGGGACTACGAGCAGTACTTC,CASSQVTGDYEQYF
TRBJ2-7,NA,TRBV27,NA,TGTGCCAGCAGTTTGGTGGGCAGAAGCTCCTACGAGCAGTACTTC,CASSLVGRSSYEQYF
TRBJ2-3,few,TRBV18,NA,TGTGCCAGCTCACCACCGTGGGCCCAGGATTATACGCAGTATTTT,CASSPPWAQDYTQYF
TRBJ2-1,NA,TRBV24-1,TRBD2,TGTGCCACCAGTGATGTAGCGGGAGGGTCTTCCTACAATGAGCAGTTCTTC,CATSDVAGGSSYNEQFF
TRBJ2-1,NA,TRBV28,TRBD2,TGTGCCAGCAGTACACCGGGAGGGCGATACAATGAGCAGTTCTTC,CASSTPGGRYNEQFF
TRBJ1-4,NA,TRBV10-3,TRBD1,TGTGCCATTAAGACAGGGCTGGGTGAAAAACTGTTTTTT,CAIKTGLGEKLFF
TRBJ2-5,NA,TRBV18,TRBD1,TGTGCCAGCTCACCACGGGCGCAGGGGGCGGTCGAGACCCAGTACTTC,CASSPRAQGAVETQYF
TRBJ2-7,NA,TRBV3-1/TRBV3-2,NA,TGTGCCAGCAGCTCACAGGGTGCGGGCGAGCAGTACTTC,CASSSQGAGEQYF
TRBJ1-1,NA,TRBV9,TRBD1,TGTGCCAGCAGCTTACGACAGGGGGCGGACACTGAAGCTTTCTTT,CASSLRQGADTEAFF
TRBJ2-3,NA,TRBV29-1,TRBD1,TGCAGCGTTGAACAGGGGGCAACTACGCAGTATTTT,CSVEQGATTQYF
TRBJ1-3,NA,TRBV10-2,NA,TGCGCCAGCAGCGAAGACAGCCTAGGATCTGGAAACACCATATATTTT,CASSEDSLGSGNTIYF
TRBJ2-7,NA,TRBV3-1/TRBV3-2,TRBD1,TGTGCCAGCAGCCTTACCTCGACAGGGGACGAGCAGTACTTC,CASSLTSTGDEQYF
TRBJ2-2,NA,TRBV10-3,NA,TGTGCCATCCGCCAGGGATTTGACGGGGAGCTGTTTTTT,CAIRQGFDGELFF
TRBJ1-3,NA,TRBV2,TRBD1,TGTGCCAGCAGTTCACAGGGGGCTGGAAACACCATATATTTT,CASSSQGAGNTIYF
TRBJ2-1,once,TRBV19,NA,TGTGCCAGTAGTATAGAGAAGCGGGCCGCTAAGCAGTTCTTC,CASSIEKRAAKQFF
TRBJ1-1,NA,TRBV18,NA,TGTGCCAGCTCACCATCGGCAGGGAGGACTGAAGCTTTCTTT,CASSPSAGRTEAFF
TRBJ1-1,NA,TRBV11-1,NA,TGTGCCAGCAGCTTCGGACTATACACTGAAGCTTTCTTT,CASSFGLYTEAFF
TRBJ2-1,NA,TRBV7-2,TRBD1,TGTGCCAGCAGCTTAGTCACAGGGGGCAATGAGCAGTTCTTC,CASSLVTGGNEQFF
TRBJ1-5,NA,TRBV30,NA,TGTGCCTGGAGTGTAGGTCTGGACTACAATCAGCCCCAGCATTTT,CAWSVGLDYNQPQHF